The 2 T cell receptor beta chains listed next were all sequenced from one sample in a study of T cells in Graves' hyperthyroidism and ophthalmopathy. What was amplified from RNA transcripts were TCR beta CDR3 regions. Using the HTBI primer set, a first-round RT-PCR was run on the TCR CDR3. TCRdb ran MiXCR on the multiplex PCR reads and lists one entry per CDR3 protein. The data show hundreds of thousands of distinct CDR3 sequences, 13% to 15% seen once. Sequenced material: blood. These receptors were obtained from a woman between 55 and 75 years old with Graves' ophthalmopathy.

This chain joins TRBV7-2 and TRBJ2-1; 8 nucleotides align to TRBD2. The CDR3 runs 15 residues. Germline V gene data show CDR1 as SGHTA and CDR2 as FQGNSA. Trimming cost V 4 bases and J 2 bases; bases outside gene matches: 4. The CDR3 loop is CASSSREVAYNEQFF. The DNA for the CDR3 is TGTGCCAGCAGCTCGCGGGAGGTGGCCTACAATGAGCAGTTCTTC.

This clonotype was detected a few times. The chain links TRBV10-1 to TRBJ2-4, with a tentative D call TRBD2 (6 bases). This CDR3 spans 15 amino acids. V dropped 0 bases and J dropped 9 bases, with 15 bases sitting between them. Germline V CDR1 and CDR2: WNHNN, SYGVQD (reference sequence). The chain's CDR3 is CASSESEGPQTIQYF. The DNA of the CDR3 is TGCGCCAGCAGTGAGTCGGAGGGCCCCCAGACCATTCAGTACTTC.